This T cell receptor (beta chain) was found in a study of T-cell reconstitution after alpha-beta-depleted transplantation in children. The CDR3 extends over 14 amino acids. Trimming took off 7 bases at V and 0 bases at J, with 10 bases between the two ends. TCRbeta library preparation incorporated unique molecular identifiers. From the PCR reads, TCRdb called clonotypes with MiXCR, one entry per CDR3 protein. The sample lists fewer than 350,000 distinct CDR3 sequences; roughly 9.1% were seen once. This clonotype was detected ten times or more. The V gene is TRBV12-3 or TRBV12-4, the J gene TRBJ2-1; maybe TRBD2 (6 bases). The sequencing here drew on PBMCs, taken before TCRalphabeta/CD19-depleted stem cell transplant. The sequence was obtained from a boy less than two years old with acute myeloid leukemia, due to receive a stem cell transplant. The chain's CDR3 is CASNPGSSYNEQFF. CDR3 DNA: TGTGCCAGCAACCCCGGGAGCTCCTACAATGAGCAGTTCTTC.